The rows below give T cell receptor beta chains drawn from one sample of a study of T cells in Graves' hyperthyroidism and ophthalmopathy. Using its own MiXCR run on the multiplex PCR reads, TCRdb lists one record per CDR3 protein. The sample yields roughly 750,000 distinct CDR3 sequences, 16% seen once. The sequencing sample was made of blood. These TCRs come from a man aged 18 to 30 with Graves' hyperthyroidism. Each CDR3 is given with its conserved first and last residue. D genes are given only for firm matches. A clone size is listed for some rows: how often the clone was seen (once, few, many), or a class if it is expanded.

J gene	V gene	D gene	clone size	CDR3 protein	CDR3 DNA
TRBJ2-3	TRBV11-2	TRBD2	many	CASSLLNGRGTDTQYF	TGTGCCAGCAGTCTACTAAACGGGAGGGGCACAGATACGCAGTATTTT
TRBJ2-7	TRBV6-1	TRBD2	many	CASRPGLAGLEQYF	TGTGCCAGCAGACCTGGACTAGCGGGGCTCGAGCAGTACTTC
TRBJ2-4	TRBV5-6	.	.	CASSQRLAKNIQYF	TGTGCCAGCAGCCAACGACTAGCCAAAAACATTCAGTACTTC
TRBJ2-1	TRBV7-9	.	.	CASNRFDNEQFF	TGTGCCAGCAATCGGTTCGACAATGAGCAGTTCTTC
TRBJ2-5	TRBV12-3/TRBV12-4	TRBD2	many	CASSLNPRRVAGGGARETQYF	TGTGCCAGCAGCTTAAACCCTCGGAGGGTAGCGGGAGGAGGAGCTCGGGAGACCCAGTACTTC
TRBJ1-1	TRBV5-6	.	many	CASRFGLLGTEAFF	TGTGCCAGCAGATTTGGCCTCTTGGGGACTGAAGCTTTCTTT
TRBJ2-7	TRBV7-8	.	many	CASSNLREQYF	TGTGCCAGCTCCAACCTAAGGGAGCAGTACTTC
TRBJ1-4	TRBV7-9	.	few	CASSRDGSEKLFF	TGTGCCAGCAGCAGGGACGGGAGTGAAAAACTGTTTTTT
TRBJ2-1	TRBV11-2	TRBD2	.	CASGREMVNEQFF	TGTGCCAGCGGGCGGGAGATGGTTAATGAGCAGTTCTTC
TRBJ1-1	TRBV12-3/TRBV12-4	.	many	CASSSSGGMNTEAFF	TGTGCCAGCAGCAGTTCCGGGGGCATGAACACTGAAGCTTTCTTT
TRBJ2-7	TRBV2	.	many	CASRAPVGHEQYF	TGTGCCAGCAGGGCTCCCGTGGGACACGAGCAGTACTTC
TRBJ2-5	TRBV12-5	TRBD1	many	CASGPGTGGGETQYF	TGTGCTAGTGGTCCGGGGACAGGGGGCGGGGAGACCCAGTACTTC
TRBJ2-1	TRBV20-1	.	few	CSASKVVGSSYNEQFF	TGCAGTGCTAGTAAGGTGGTCGGAAGCTCCTACAATGAGCAGTTCTTC
TRBJ2-7	TRBV10-3	.	many	CAISESRQDYEQYF	TGTGCCATCAGTGAGTCGAGGCAGGACTACGAGCAGTACTTC
TRBJ2-6	TRBV9	.	many	CASSVTAGRGSGANVLTF	TGTGCCAGCAGCGTAACGGCGGGCAGGGGCTCTGGGGCCAACGTCCTGACTTTC
TRBJ1-1	TRBV2	.	many	CASSDRNGGRAFF	TGTGCCAGCAGCGACAGGAATGGGGGTCGGGCTTTCTTT
TRBJ2-3	TRBV28	.	many	CASSLREFSTDTQYF	TGTGCCAGCAGCCTAAGGGAATTCAGCACAGATACGCAGTATTTT
TRBJ1-1	TRBV30	.	many	CAVDRDRYDEAFF	TGTGCCGTGGACCGAGATCGATACGATGAAGCTTTCTTT